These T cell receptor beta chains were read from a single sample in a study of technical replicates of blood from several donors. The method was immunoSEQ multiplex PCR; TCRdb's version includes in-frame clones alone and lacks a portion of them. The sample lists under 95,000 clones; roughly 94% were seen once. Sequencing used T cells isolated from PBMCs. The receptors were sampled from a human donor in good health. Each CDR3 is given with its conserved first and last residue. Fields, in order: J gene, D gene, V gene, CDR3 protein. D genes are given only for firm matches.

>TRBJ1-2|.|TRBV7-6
CASSLSTAGYGYTF
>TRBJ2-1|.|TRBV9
CASSAGLNEQFF
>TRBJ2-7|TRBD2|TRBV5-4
CASSHPGLASYEQYF
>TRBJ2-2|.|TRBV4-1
CASSQSGTNTGELFF
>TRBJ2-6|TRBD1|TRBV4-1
CASSQFEGQGEWDLTF
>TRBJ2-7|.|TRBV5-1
CASSLAVGHSYEQYF
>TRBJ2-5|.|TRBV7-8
CASSLPRQNQETQYF
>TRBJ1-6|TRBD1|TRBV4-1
CASSPTGAYSSPLHF
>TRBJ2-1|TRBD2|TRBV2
CASSLLADYNEQFF
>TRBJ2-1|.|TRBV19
CASSIDAAYSYNEQFF
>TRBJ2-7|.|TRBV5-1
CASSLEQNSYEQYF
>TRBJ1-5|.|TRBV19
CASSVTVQPQHF
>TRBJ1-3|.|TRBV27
CASSFRPGGNTIYF
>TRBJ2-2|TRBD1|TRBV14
CASSQVGWDSKNTGELFF
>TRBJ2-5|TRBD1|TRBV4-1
CASSQETGGEETQYF
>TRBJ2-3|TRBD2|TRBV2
CASSGPLDHLAGGTDTQYF
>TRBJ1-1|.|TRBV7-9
CASSSIQRGSAEAFF
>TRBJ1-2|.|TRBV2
CASSEYQQGLSNYGYTF
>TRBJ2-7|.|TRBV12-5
CASGSLRTGERSYEQYF
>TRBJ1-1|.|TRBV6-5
CASSYSRQVNTEAFF
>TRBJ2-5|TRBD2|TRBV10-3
CAISDRAGARETQYF
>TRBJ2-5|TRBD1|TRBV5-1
CASGGTGGRETQYF
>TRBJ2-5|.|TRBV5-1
CASSFSNQETQYF
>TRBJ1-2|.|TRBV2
CASSVPAGNYGYTF
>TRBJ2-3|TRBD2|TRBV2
CASSIRGGRGGGPPATDTQYF
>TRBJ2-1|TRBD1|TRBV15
CATSRGGFQYNEQFF
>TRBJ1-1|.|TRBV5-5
CASSLEWLNTEAFF
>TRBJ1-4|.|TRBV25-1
CATGFGETASNEKLFF
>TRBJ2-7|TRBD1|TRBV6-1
CASSRTGVSYEQYF
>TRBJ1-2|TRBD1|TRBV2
CASLGPRQGSYGYTF
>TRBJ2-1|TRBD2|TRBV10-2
CASKLAGGSNEQFF
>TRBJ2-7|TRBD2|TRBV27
CASMLAGSYEQYF
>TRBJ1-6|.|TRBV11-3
CASSLDRRLQSSYNSPLHF
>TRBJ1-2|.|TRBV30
CAWSKLTGSFTF
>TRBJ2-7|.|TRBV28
CASRTQGTEQYF
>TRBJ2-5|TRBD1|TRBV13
CASSSLDRDQETQYF
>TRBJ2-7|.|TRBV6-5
CASSYAGTGYEQYF
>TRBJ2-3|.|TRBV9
CASSVAGVLTDTQYF
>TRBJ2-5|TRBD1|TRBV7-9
CASSVTSGDRVQETQYF
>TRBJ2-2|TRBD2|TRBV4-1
CASSQAGRDTGELFF
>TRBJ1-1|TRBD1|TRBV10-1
CASRAGGAGTEAFF